This record concerns one TCR beta chain sequence. This entry is derived from a study of blood T cell repertoires in COVID-19. The overall study: The United States, Italy and Spain were the sources of the acute and convalescent COVID-19 samples. From T cells, B-cell-depleted T cells, or PBMCs came the material, which was cDNA or gDNA.

Original methodology: For nucleated cells, counts were estimated from reference gene primer amplification. Profiling relied on immunoSEQ multiplex PCR, and the TCRdb table lists in-frame clones only, not all of them. V, J and clone size reflect that table, while D and trimming were determined from the DNA. The sample carries about 110,000 clones, over 75% recorded once. The CDR3 sequence is 13 residues long. Germline loops: CDR1 MDHEN, CDR2 SYDVKM. V was clipped by 5 bases and J by 12 bases; unmatched bases: 12. The TCR originated in a woman of 80 years or more with active or convalescent COVID-19. The chain carries TRBV28 and TRBJ2-7; 8 positions match TRBD2. Sequences were obtained from peripheral blood. CDR3 nucleotides: TGTGCCAGCAGTGAGTCCCCCCTGGCGGGAGGGTACTTC. Translating gives CASSESPLAGGYF. Full variable domain (missing parts from reference TRBV28 and TRBJ2-7): DVKVTQSSRYLVKRTGEKVFLECVQDMDHENMFWYRQDPGLGLRLIYFSYDVKMKEKGDIPEGYSVSREKKERFSLILESASTNQTSMYLCASSESPLAGGYFGPGTRLTVT.